These T cell receptor beta chains were read from a single sample in a study of T cell responses to AZD1222 COVID-19 vaccine. Clones were sequenced by immunoSEQ multiplex PCR, and TCRdb holds only the in-frame ones, with some missing. The sample holds approximately 150,000 clones, around nine tenths seen once. Sample: peripheral blood, taken on day 0 of AZD1222 vaccination. Receptor source: an adult in good health. Each CDR3 is given with its conserved first and last residue. Fields, in order: D gene, V gene, J gene, clone size, CDR3 DNA, CDR3 protein. D genes are given only for firm matches. Only part of the rows carry a size: once, few, many, or a class if the clone is expanded.

D: -; V: TRBV11-2; J: TRBJ2-7; size: once; DNA: TGTGCCAGCAGCTTTAGGGTTTCCTCCTACGAGCAGTACTTC; CDR3: CASSFRVSSYEQYF
D: -; V: TRBV7-9; J: TRBJ2-5; size: few; DNA: TGTGCCAGCAGCTTATCCGGCCAAGAGACCCAGTACTTC; CDR3: CASSLSGQETQYF
D: -; V: TRBV30; J: TRBJ1-2; size: -; DNA: TGTGCCTGGGCGGAGGGACGGGACTATGGCTACACCTTC; CDR3: CAWAEGRDYGYTF
D: -; V: TRBV5-1; J: TRBJ2-3; size: -; DNA: TGCGCCAGCAGCCTTACAGCTAGCACAGATACGCAGTATTTT; CDR3: CASSLTASTDTQYF
D: -; V: TRBV29-1; J: TRBJ2-3; size: -; DNA: TGCAGCGTTGAAGAAACTGCTACGCAGTATTTT; CDR3: CSVEETATQYF
D: -; V: TRBV2; J: TRBJ1-5; size: once; DNA: TGTGCCAGCAGTGTCGGCCAAGCACAGCATTTT; CDR3: CASSVGQAQHF
D: TRBD1; V: TRBV7-9; J: TRBJ1-2; size: -; DNA: TGTGCCAGCAGCTTAGGTTACAGGGGGCATCACTATGGCTACACCTTC; CDR3: CASSLGYRGHHYGYTF
D: TRBD2; V: TRBV5-1; J: TRBJ2-3; size: once; DNA: TGCGCCAGCAGCTTGGCACCGGGACTAGCGGTATACACAGATACGCAGTATTTT; CDR3: CASSLAPGLAVYTDTQYF
D: TRBD1; V: TRBV3-1/TRBV3-2; J: TRBJ2-7; size: -; DNA: TGTGCCAGCAGCCATTGGGGACAGTCCTACGAGCAGTACTTC; CDR3: CASSHWGQSYEQYF
D: TRBD2; V: TRBV19; J: TRBJ2-1; size: -; DNA: TGTGCCAGTAGTGGCTGGACTAGCGGGACAAACAATGAGCAGTTCTTC; CDR3: CASSGWTSGTNNEQFF
D: -; V: TRBV6-1; J: TRBJ1-5; size: -; DNA: TGTGCCAGCAGCTGGGGAAGAAGCAATCAGCCCCAGCATTTT; CDR3: CASSWGRSNQPQHF
D: -; V: TRBV13; J: TRBJ2-1; size: -; DNA: TGTGCCAGCAGCTTAAGGGGGTACAATGAGCAGTTCTTC; CDR3: CASSLRGYNEQFF
D: -; V: TRBV7-9; J: TRBJ1-3; size: -; DNA: TGTGCCAGCAGCTTAGTGGGAAACTCTGGAAACACCATATATTTT; CDR3: CASSLVGNSGNTIYF
D: TRBD1; V: TRBV19; J: TRBJ2-3; size: few; DNA: TGTGCCAGTAGCCCGACAGGGGACGGCACAGATACGCAGTATTTT; CDR3: CASSPTGDGTDTQYF
D: -; V: TRBV5-1; J: TRBJ1-6; size: -; DNA: TGCGCCAGCAGCTTTGCCCAGGATAATTCACCCCTCCACTTT; CDR3: CASSFAQDNSPLHF